This T cell receptor (beta chain) was profiled in a study of control samples from healthy donors and cancer patients. The CDR3 spans 14 residues. CDR1 is LNHDA and CDR2 is SQIVND in the germline V gene (reference sequence). The ends were cut back, 3 bases at V and 0 bases at J, with 8 bases in the middle. The assay was immunoSEQ multiplex PCR, and TCRdb's table has in-frame clones only and misses some. The data hold around 170,000 clones, with roughly 88% observed a single time. This clonotype was sampled from a woman aged 25 to 39 in good health. V and J are TRBV19 and TRBJ1-1; possible D gene TRBD1, 5 bases. The specimen sequenced was blood. The CDR3 is CASSIGGVNTEAFF. The CDR3 coding sequence is TGTGCCAGTAGTATTGGGGGAGTGAACACTGAAGCTTTCTTT.